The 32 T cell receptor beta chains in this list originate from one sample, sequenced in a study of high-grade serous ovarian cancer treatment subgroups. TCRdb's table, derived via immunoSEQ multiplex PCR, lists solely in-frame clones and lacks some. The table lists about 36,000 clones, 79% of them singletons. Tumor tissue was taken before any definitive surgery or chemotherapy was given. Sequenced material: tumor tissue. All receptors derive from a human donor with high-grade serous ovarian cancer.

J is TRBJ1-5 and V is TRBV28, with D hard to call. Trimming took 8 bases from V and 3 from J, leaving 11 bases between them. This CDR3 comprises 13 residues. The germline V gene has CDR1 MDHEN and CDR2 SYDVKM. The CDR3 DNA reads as TGTGCCAGCGTTACCGGGTTCAATCAGCCCCAGCATTTT. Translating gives CASVTGFNQPQHF.

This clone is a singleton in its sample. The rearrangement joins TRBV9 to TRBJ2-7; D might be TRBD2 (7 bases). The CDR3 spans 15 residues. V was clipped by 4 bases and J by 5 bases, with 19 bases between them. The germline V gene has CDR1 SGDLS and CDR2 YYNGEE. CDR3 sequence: CASSRGGMQGDEQYF. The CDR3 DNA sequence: TGTGCCAGCAGCAGGGGGGGGATGCAAGGCGACGAGCAGTACTTC. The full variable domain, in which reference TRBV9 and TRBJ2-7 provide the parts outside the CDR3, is DSGVTQTPKHLITATGQRVTLRCSPRSGDLSVYWYQQSLDQGLQFLIQYYNGEERAKGNILERFSAQQFPDLHSELNLSSLELGDSALYFCASSRGGMQGDEQYFGPGTRLTVT.

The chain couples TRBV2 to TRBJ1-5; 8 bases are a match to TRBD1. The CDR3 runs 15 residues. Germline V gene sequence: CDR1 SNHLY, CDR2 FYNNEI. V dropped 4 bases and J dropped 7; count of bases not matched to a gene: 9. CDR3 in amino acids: CASSVETGVYQPQHF. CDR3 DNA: TGTGCCAGCAGTGTAGAGACAGGGGTATACCAGCCCCAGCATTTT.

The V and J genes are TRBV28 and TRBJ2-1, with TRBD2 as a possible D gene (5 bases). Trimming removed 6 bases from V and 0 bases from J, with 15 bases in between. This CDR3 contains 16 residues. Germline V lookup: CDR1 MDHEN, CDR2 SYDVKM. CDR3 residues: CASSRTVSISYNEQFF. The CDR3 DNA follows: TGTGCCAGCAGCAGGACTGTCTCTATCTCCTACAATGAGCAGTTCTTC.

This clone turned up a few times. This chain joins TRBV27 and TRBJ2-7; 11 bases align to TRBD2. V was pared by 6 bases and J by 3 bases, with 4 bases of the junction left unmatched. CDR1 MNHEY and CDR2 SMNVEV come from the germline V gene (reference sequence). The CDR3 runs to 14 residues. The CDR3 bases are TGTGCCAGCAGGGGACTAGCGGATTACTACGAGCAGTACTTC. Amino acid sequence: CASRGLADYYEQYF.

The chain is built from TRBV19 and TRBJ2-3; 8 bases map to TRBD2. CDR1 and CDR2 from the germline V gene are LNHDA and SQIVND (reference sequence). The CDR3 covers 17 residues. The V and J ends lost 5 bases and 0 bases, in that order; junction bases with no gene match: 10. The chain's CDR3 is CASSSPSLAGSTDTQYF. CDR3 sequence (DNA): TGTGCCAGTAGTTCTCCATCGCTAGCGGGTAGCACAGATACGCAGTATTTT.

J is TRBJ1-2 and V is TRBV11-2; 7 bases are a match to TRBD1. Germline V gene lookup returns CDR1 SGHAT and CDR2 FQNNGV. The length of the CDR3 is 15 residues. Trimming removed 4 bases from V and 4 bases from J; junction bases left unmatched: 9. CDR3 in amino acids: CASSSLRQGRYGYTF. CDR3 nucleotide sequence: TGTGCCAGCAGCTCCCTCCGACAGGGCCGCTATGGCTACACCTTC.

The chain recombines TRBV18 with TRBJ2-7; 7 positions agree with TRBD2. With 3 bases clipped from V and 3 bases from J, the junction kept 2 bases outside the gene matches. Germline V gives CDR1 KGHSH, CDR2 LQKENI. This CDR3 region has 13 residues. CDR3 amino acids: CASSPGGHYEQYF. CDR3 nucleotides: TGTGCCAGCTCACCGGGAGGGCACTACGAGCAGTACTTC.

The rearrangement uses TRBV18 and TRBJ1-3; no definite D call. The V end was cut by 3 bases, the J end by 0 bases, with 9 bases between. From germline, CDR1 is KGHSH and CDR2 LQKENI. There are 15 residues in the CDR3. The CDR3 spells CASSPAGNSGNTIYF. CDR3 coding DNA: TGTGCCAGCTCACCTGCCGGAAACTCTGGAAACACCATATATTTT.

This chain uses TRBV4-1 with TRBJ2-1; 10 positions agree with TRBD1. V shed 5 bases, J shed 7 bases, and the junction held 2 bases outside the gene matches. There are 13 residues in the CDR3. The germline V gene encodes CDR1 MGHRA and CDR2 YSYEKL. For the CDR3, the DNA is TGCGCCAGCAGCATGGACAGGGGGAATGAGCAGTTCTTC. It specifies CASSMDRGNEQFF.

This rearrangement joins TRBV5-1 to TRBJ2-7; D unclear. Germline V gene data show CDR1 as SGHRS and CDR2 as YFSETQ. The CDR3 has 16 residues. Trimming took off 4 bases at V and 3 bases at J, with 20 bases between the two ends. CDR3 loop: CASSVGLFLGYYEQYF. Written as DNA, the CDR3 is TGCGCCAGCAGCGTAGGCCTCTTCTTAGGGTACTACGAGCAGTACTTC.

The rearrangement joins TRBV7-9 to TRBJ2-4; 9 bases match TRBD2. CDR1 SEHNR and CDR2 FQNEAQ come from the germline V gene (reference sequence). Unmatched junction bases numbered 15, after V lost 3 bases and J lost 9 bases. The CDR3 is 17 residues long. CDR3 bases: TGTGCCAGCAGCTTTTTCCTAGCGGGAAGGGGGTCCGGCATTCAGTACTTC. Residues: CASSFFLAGRGSGIQYF.

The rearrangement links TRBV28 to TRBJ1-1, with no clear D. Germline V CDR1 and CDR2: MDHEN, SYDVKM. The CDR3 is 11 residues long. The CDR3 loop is CGVEANTEAFF. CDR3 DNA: TGTGGGGTAGAGGCGAACACTGAAGCTTTCTTT.

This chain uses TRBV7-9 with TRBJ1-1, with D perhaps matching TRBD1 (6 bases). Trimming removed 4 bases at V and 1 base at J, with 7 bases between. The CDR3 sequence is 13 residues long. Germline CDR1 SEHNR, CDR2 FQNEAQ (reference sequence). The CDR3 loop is CASSSTGNTEAFF. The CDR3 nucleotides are TGTGCCAGCAGCTCGACAGGGAACACTGAAGCTTTCTTT. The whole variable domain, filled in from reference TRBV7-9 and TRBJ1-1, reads DTGVSQNPRHKITKRGQNVTFRCDPISEHNRLYWYRQTLGQGPEFLTYFQNEAQLEKSRLLSDRFSAERPKGSFSTLEIQRTEQGDSAMYLCASSSTGNTEAFFGQGTRLTVV.

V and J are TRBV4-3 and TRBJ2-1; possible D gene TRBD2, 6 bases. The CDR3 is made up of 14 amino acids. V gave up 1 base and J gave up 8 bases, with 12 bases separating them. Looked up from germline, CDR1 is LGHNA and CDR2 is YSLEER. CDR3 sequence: CASSQARGIDEQFF. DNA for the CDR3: TGCGCCAGCAGCCAAGCCCGCGGGATCGATGAGCAGTTCTTC.

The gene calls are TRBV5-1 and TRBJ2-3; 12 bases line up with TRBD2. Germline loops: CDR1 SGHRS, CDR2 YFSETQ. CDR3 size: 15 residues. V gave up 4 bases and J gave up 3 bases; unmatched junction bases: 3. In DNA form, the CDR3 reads TGCGCCAGCAGCACTCTAGCGGGAGGGACAGATACGCAGTATTTT. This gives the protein CASSTLAGGTDTQYF.

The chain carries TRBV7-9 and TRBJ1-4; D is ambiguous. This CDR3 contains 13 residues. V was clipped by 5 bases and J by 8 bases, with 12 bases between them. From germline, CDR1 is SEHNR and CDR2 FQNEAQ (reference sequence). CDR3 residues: CASSREEGEKLFF. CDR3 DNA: TGTGCCAGCAGCAGGGAGGAAGGGGAAAAACTGTTTTTT.

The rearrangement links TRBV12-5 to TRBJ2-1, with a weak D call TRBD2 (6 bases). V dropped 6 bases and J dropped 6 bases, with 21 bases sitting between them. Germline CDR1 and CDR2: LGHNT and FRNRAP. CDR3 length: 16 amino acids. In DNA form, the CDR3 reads TGTGCTAGTGGGGCTGATAGCGGCAGAAGTGCCAATGAGCAGTTCTTC. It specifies CASGADSGRSANEQFF.

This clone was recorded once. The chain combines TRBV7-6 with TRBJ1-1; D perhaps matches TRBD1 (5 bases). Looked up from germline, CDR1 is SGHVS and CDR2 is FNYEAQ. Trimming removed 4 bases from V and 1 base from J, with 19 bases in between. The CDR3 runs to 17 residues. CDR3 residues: CASSSQVLGRENTEAFF. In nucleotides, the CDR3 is TGTGCCAGCAGCTCCCAGGTGCTGGGGCGGGAGAACACTGAAGCTTTCTTT.

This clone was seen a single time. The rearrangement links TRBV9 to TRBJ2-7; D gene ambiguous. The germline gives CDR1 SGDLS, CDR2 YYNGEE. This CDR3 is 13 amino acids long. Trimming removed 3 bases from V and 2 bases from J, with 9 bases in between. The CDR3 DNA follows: TGTGCCAGCAGCGGGCAGGACGCCTACGAGCAGTACTTC. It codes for CASSGQDAYEQYF.

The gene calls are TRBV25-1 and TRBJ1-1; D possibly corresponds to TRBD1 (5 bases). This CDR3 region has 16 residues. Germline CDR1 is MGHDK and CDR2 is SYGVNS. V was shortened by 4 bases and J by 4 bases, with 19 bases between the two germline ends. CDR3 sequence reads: CASSGTPGLGGTEAFF. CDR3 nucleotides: TGTGCCAGCAGTGGCACCCCGGGACTTGGGGGCACTGAAGCTTTCTTT.

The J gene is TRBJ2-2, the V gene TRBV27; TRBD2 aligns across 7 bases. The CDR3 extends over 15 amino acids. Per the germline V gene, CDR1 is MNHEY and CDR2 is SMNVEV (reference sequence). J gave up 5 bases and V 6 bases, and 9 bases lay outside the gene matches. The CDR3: CASRRGVLGTGELFF. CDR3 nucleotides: TGTGCCAGCAGACGGGGGGTTTTAGGGACCGGGGAGCTGTTTTTT.

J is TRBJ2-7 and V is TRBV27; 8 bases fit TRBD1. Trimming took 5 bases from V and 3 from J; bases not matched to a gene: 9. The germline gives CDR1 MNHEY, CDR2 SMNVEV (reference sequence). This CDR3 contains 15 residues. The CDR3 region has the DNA TGTGCCAGCAGTCATCAGGGGGCTGGGGGCTACGAGCAGTACTTC. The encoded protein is CASSHQGAGGYEQYF.

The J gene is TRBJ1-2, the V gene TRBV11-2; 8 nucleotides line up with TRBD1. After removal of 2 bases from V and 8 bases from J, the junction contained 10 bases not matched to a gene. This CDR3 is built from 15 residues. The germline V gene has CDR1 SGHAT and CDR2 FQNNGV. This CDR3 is CASSLRPGQVGGYTF. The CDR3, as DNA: TGTGCCAGCAGCTTACGTCCGGGACAGGTCGGGGGCTACACCTTC.

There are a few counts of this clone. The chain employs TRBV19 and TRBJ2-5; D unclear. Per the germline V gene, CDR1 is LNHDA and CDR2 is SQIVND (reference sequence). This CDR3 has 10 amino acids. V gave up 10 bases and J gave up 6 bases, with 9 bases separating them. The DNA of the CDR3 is TGTGCCACCAGTAGGAAGACCCAGTACTTC. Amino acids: CATSRKTQYF. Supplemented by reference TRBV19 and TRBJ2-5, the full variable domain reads DGGITQSPKYLFRKEGQNVTLSCEQNLNHDAMYWYRQDPGQGLRLIYYSQIVNDFQKGDIAEGYSVSREKKESFPLTVTSAQKNPTAFYLCATSRKTQYFGPGTRLLVL.

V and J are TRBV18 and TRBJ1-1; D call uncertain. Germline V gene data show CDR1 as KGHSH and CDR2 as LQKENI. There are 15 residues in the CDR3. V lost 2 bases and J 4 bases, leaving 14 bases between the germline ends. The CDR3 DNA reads TGTGCCAGCTCACCATCCGAGGTCCCTCGCACTGAAGCTTTCTTT. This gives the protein CASSPSEVPRTEAFF.

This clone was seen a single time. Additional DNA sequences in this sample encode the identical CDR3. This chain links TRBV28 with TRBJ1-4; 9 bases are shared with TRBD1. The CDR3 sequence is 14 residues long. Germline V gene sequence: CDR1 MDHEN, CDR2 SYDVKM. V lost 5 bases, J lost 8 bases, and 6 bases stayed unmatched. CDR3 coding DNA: TGTGCCAGCAGTCGAGGACAGGGGCGGGAAAAACTGTTTTTT. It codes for CASSRGQGREKLFF.

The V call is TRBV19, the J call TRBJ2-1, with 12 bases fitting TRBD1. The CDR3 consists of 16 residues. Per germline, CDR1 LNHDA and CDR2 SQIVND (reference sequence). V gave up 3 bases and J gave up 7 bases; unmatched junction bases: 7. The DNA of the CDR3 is TGTGCCAGTAGTATGGCCGGGACAGGGGGCTCGAATGAGCAGTTCTTC. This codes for CASSMAGTGGSNEQFF.

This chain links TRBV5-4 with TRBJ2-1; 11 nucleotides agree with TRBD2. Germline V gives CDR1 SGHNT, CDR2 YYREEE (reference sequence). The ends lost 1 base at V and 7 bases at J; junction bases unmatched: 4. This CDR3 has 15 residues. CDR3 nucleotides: TGTGCCAGCAGCTTGCCGGGGACTAGCGGAAATGAGCAGTTCTTC. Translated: CASSLPGTSGNEQFF.

The DNA for the CDR3 is TGTGCCAGCAGTTATAGAAGGACTACGAGTGACGAGCAGTACTTC. It specifies CASSYRRTTSDEQYF. The gene calls are TRBV6-6 and TRBJ2-7; tentatively, D is TRBD2 (6 bases). Germline V gene lookup returns CDR1 MNHNY and CDR2 SVGAGI (reference sequence). Trimming left V 3 bases short and J 5 bases short, with 17 bases between. The CDR3 is 15 amino acids.

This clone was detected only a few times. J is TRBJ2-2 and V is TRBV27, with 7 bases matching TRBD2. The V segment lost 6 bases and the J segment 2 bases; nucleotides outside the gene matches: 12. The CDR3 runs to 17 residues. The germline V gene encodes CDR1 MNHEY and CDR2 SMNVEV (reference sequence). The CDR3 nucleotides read TGTGCCAGCAGAGCCTCTGGCCGCGGGGGTAACACCGGGGAGCTGTTTTTT. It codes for CASRASGRGGNTGELFF.

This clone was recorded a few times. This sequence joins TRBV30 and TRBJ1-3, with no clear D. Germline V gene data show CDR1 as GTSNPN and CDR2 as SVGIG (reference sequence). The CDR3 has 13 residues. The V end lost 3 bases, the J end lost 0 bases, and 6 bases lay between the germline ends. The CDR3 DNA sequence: TGTGCCTGGAGCCGAAGCTCTGGAAACACCATATATTTT. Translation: CAWSRSSGNTIYF.